The rows below give T cell receptor beta chains drawn from one sample of a study of T-cell memory formation after mild COVID-19. MiXCR was run by TCRdb on the 5' RACE reads, yielding one entry per CDR3 protein. In the table there are about 430,000 distinct CDR3 sequences, roughly 24% of which are singletons. Sequences were obtained from PBMCs or a T cell subset sorted from them (not recorded which). The receptors were gathered from an adult woman who had mild COVID-19 (a few samples of this study predate the infection). Cell type and time point are not known. CDR3s include the opening cysteine and the closing phenylalanine or tryptophan. The D gene is left open where the match is weak. The size of a clone is reported for some rows only, either as once, few or many, or as a class for expanded clones.

V gene: TRBV7-9
clone size: NA
J gene: TRBJ1-2
D gene: NA
CDR3 protein: CASSSREGSGDYGYTF
CDR3 DNA: TGTGCCAGCAGCTCCAGGGAGGGGTCTGGGGACTATGGCTACACCTTC

V gene: TRBV6-6
clone size: NA
J gene: TRBJ2-3
D gene: NA
CDR3 protein: CASSTITNTQYF
CDR3 DNA: TGTGCCAGCAGTACTATCACGAATACGCAGTATTTT

V gene: TRBV20-1
clone size: NA
J gene: TRBJ2-3
D gene: NA
CDR3 protein: CSARDADTQYF
CDR3 DNA: TGCAGTGCTAGGGACGCCGATACGCAGTATTTT

V gene: TRBV3-1
clone size: NA
J gene: TRBJ2-3
D gene: TRBD2
CDR3 protein: CASSQDRNGGGSTDTQYF
CDR3 DNA: TGTGCCAGCAGCCAAGATCGGAACGGCGGGGGAAGCACAGATACGCAGTATTTT

V gene: TRBV4-2
clone size: NA
J gene: TRBJ1-5
D gene: NA
CDR3 protein: CASSQSSRGERGQPQHF
CDR3 DNA: TGTGCCAGCAGCCAAAGCAGTAGGGGGGAAAGGGGTCAGCCCCAGCATTTT

V gene: TRBV20-1
clone size: NA
J gene: TRBJ1-1
D gene: NA
CDR3 protein: CSARGGIEAFF
CDR3 DNA: TGCAGTGCTAGGGGCGGTATTGAAGCTTTCTTT

V gene: TRBV6-5
clone size: NA
J gene: TRBJ2-7
D gene: TRBD1
CDR3 protein: CASTGQAFYEQYF
CDR3 DNA: TGTGCCAGCACCGGACAGGCCTTCTACGAGCAGTACTTC

V gene: TRBV5-1
clone size: NA
J gene: TRBJ1-2
D gene: NA
CDR3 protein: CASSFRDHYGYTF
CDR3 DNA: TGCGCCAGCAGCTTCCGGGACCACTATGGCTACACCTTC

V gene: TRBV29-1
clone size: NA
J gene: TRBJ2-5
D gene: NA
CDR3 protein: CSVETSTGETQYF
CDR3 DNA: TGCAGCGTTGAGACTTCGACCGGAGAGACCCAGTACTTC

V gene: TRBV5-1
clone size: NA
J gene: TRBJ2-6
D gene: NA
CDR3 protein: CASSLGTATGANVLTF
CDR3 DNA: TGCGCCAGCAGCTTGGGGACGGCCACAGGGGCCAACGTCCTGACTTTC

V gene: TRBV7-8
clone size: NA
J gene: TRBJ2-3
D gene: NA
CDR3 protein: CASSLEPPGTPQYF
CDR3 DNA: TGTGCCAGCAGCTTAGAGCCCCCGGGAACACCGCAGTATTTT

V gene: TRBV27
clone size: NA
J gene: TRBJ1-1
D gene: NA
CDR3 protein: CASIVLLNTEAFF
CDR3 DNA: TGTGCCAGCATAGTACTCTTGAACACTGAAGCTTTCTTT

V gene: TRBV11-1
clone size: NA
J gene: TRBJ1-1
D gene: NA
CDR3 protein: CASSPPKNTEAFF
CDR3 DNA: TGTGCCAGCAGCCCCCCAAAGAACACTGAAGCTTTCTTT

V gene: TRBV6-5
clone size: NA
J gene: TRBJ1-2
D gene: NA
CDR3 protein: CASSYSTGFAYGYTF
CDR3 DNA: TGTGCCAGCAGTTATTCTACAGGGTTCGCCTATGGCTACACCTTC

V gene: TRBV6-2/TRBV6-3
clone size: NA
J gene: TRBJ2-2
D gene: NA
CDR3 protein: CASSYSSRNTGELFF
CDR3 DNA: TGTGCCAGCAGTTACTCGTCGAGGAACACCGGGGAGCTGTTTTTT

V gene: TRBV12-3/TRBV12-4
clone size: few
J gene: TRBJ2-7
D gene: NA
CDR3 protein: CASSLNPGEEQYF
CDR3 DNA: TGTGCCAGCAGTTTAAACCCGGGGGAGGAGCAGTACTTC

V gene: TRBV20-1
clone size: NA
J gene: TRBJ2-1
D gene: TRBD2
CDR3 protein: CSASILAGVQDHNEQFF
CDR3 DNA: TGCAGTGCTAGTATTCTAGCGGGAGTTCAGGATCACAATGAGCAGTTCTTC

V gene: TRBV5-1
clone size: few
J gene: TRBJ1-2
D gene: NA
CDR3 protein: CASSLTGFDYGYTF
CDR3 DNA: TGCGCCAGCAGCTTGACAGGGTTTGACTATGGCTACACCTTC

V gene: TRBV5-6
clone size: NA
J gene: TRBJ2-7
D gene: TRBD2
CDR3 protein: CASSLVAGGPQYF
CDR3 DNA: TGTGCCAGCAGCTTGGTAGCGGGGGGCCCGCAGTACTTC

V gene: TRBV27
clone size: few
J gene: TRBJ1-5
D gene: TRBD1
CDR3 protein: CASKNRRTGDDQPQHF
CDR3 DNA: TGTGCCAGCAAAAATAGGAGGACAGGGGATGATCAGCCCCAGCATTTT

V gene: TRBV12-3/TRBV12-4
clone size: NA
J gene: TRBJ2-2
D gene: NA
CDR3 protein: CASSQAGSGELFF
CDR3 DNA: TGTGCCAGCAGTCAGGCAGGGTCCGGGGAGCTGTTTTTT

V gene: TRBV6-2/TRBV6-3
clone size: NA
J gene: TRBJ1-5
D gene: NA
CDR3 protein: CASSYQPRSQPQHF
CDR3 DNA: TGTGCCAGCAGTTACCAACCACGCTCCCAGCCCCAGCATTTT

V gene: TRBV12-3/TRBV12-4
clone size: NA
J gene: TRBJ1-4
D gene: TRBD1
CDR3 protein: CASSLTGVGNEKLFF
CDR3 DNA: TGTGCCAGCAGTCTCACAGGGGTCGGAAATGAAAAACTGTTTTTT

V gene: TRBV4-1
clone size: NA
J gene: TRBJ2-2
D gene: TRBD2
CDR3 protein: CASSRLLAGNTGELFF
CDR3 DNA: TGCGCCAGCAGCCGACTACTAGCGGGGAACACCGGGGAGCTGTTTTTT

V gene: TRBV19
clone size: once
J gene: TRBJ2-7
D gene: NA
CDR3 protein: CASSISGRARSSYEQYF
CDR3 DNA: TGTGCCAGTAGTATAAGTGGGAGAGCCAGGAGCTCCTACGAGCAGTACTTC

V gene: TRBV29-1
clone size: few
J gene: TRBJ1-3
D gene: NA
CDR3 protein: CSVGGAGSGNTIYF
CDR3 DNA: TGCAGCGTTGGGGGGGCAGGCTCTGGAAACACCATATATTTT

V gene: TRBV12-3/TRBV12-4
clone size: NA
J gene: TRBJ2-1
D gene: TRBD2
CDR3 protein: CASSFEGLAAPSHSYNEQFF
CDR3 DNA: TGTGCCAGCAGTTTTGAGGGACTAGCGGCTCCTTCCCACTCCTACAATGAGCAGTTCTTC

V gene: TRBV15
clone size: NA
J gene: TRBJ2-5
D gene: NA
CDR3 protein: CATSRDQQTYQETQYF
CDR3 DNA: TGTGCCACCAGCAGAGATCAACAGACGTACCAAGAGACCCAGTACTTC

V gene: TRBV5-1
clone size: few
J gene: TRBJ2-5
D gene: TRBD2
CDR3 protein: CASSLEVGIAGAETQYF
CDR3 DNA: TGCGCCAGCAGCTTGGAAGTCGGGATAGCGGGGGCAGAGACCCAGTACTTC

V gene: TRBV14
clone size: NA
J gene: TRBJ2-7
D gene: NA
CDR3 protein: CASSLRGTYEQYF
CDR3 DNA: TGTGCCAGCAGTCTCAGGGGAACCTACGAGCAGTACTTC

V gene: TRBV15
clone size: NA
J gene: TRBJ2-5
D gene: TRBD2
CDR3 protein: CATSRDPAGGLKETQYF
CDR3 DNA: TGTGCCACCAGCAGAGATCCGGCGGGGGGGCTTAAAGAGACCCAGTACTTC

V gene: TRBV5-4
clone size: NA
J gene: TRBJ2-3
D gene: NA
CDR3 protein: CASSRPGSLGTDTQYF
CDR3 DNA: TGTGCCAGCAGCCGCCCTGGGAGTTTGGGCACAGATACGCAGTATTTT

V gene: TRBV18
clone size: few
J gene: TRBJ2-1
D gene: TRBD2
CDR3 protein: CASSPRVAGGINEQFF
CDR3 DNA: TGTGCCAGCTCACCCCGGGTAGCGGGGGGGATCAATGAGCAGTTCTTC

V gene: TRBV7-2
clone size: once
J gene: TRBJ2-2
D gene: TRBD2
CDR3 protein: CASSLAGLALGELFF
CDR3 DNA: TGTGCCAGCAGCTTAGCCGGACTAGCGCTCGGGGAGCTGTTTTTT

V gene: TRBV2
clone size: few
J gene: TRBJ1-5
D gene: NA
CDR3 protein: CASSPRGGNQPQHF
CDR3 DNA: TGTGCCAGCAGCCCCCGTGGGGGCAATCAGCCCCAGCATTTT

V gene: TRBV18
clone size: few
J gene: TRBJ1-1
D gene: NA
CDR3 protein: CASSPPDRYTEAFF
CDR3 DNA: TGTGCCAGCTCACCACCCGACCGCTACACTGAAGCTTTCTTT

V gene: TRBV7-9
clone size: few
J gene: TRBJ1-1
D gene: NA
CDR3 protein: CASSLETWGVGAFF
CDR3 DNA: TGTGCCAGCAGCTTAGAGACGTGGGGGGTCGGAGCTTTCTTT

V gene: TRBV12-3/TRBV12-4
clone size: NA
J gene: TRBJ2-3
D gene: TRBD2
CDR3 protein: CASRSRRDYLFDTQYF
CDR3 DNA: TGTGCCAGCAGGTCCCGGCGGGACTACCTATTTGATACGCAGTATTTT

V gene: TRBV20-1
clone size: few
J gene: TRBJ1-5
D gene: NA
CDR3 protein: CSARGQGLNSNQPQHF
CDR3 DNA: TGCAGTGCTAGAGGCCAGGGATTAAATAGCAATCAGCCCCAGCATTTT

V gene: TRBV5-1
clone size: few
J gene: TRBJ2-5
D gene: NA
CDR3 protein: CASSAGPEETQYF
CDR3 DNA: TGCGCCAGCAGCGCGGGACCGGAAGAGACCCAGTACTTC

V gene: TRBV6-6
clone size: NA
J gene: TRBJ1-6
D gene: NA
CDR3 protein: CASSSSTGNSPLHF
CDR3 DNA: TGTGCCAGCAGCTCGTCAACGGGGAATTCACCCCTCCACTTT

V gene: TRBV5-1
clone size: many
J gene: TRBJ2-1
D gene: TRBD2
CDR3 protein: CASSLAGTRFYNEQFF
CDR3 DNA: TGCGCCAGCAGCTTGGCTGGGACTAGATTTTACAATGAGCAGTTCTTC

V gene: TRBV7-7
clone size: NA
J gene: TRBJ2-6
D gene: NA
CDR3 protein: CASSPAAGANVLTF
CDR3 DNA: TGTGCCAGCAGCCCCGCGGCTGGGGCCAACGTCCTGACTTTC

V gene: TRBV9
clone size: many
J gene: TRBJ1-4
D gene: NA
CDR3 protein: CASSVGTVENEKLFF
CDR3 DNA: TGTGCCAGCAGCGTAGGCACGGTGGAGAATGAAAAACTGTTTTTT

V gene: TRBV12-3/TRBV12-4
clone size: NA
J gene: TRBJ1-2
D gene: NA
CDR3 protein: CAIEMSGSYTF
CDR3 DNA: TGTGCCATCGAGATGTCAGGAAGCTACACCTTC

V gene: TRBV7-9
clone size: NA
J gene: TRBJ2-7
D gene: NA
CDR3 protein: CASSLSRESYEQYF
CDR3 DNA: TGTGCCAGCAGCTTGAGCAGGGAGTCCTACGAGCAGTACTTC

V gene: TRBV14
clone size: few
J gene: TRBJ2-1
D gene: NA
CDR3 protein: CASSQDPGTLGEQFF
CDR3 DNA: TGTGCCAGCAGCCAAGATCCGGGCACATTGGGTGAGCAGTTCTTC

V gene: TRBV7-9
clone size: NA
J gene: TRBJ2-1
D gene: TRBD1
CDR3 protein: CASSFSPTGRGANEQFF
CDR3 DNA: TGTGCCAGCAGCTTCTCTCCGACAGGGCGAGGGGCCAATGAGCAGTTCTTC

V gene: TRBV19
clone size: many
J gene: TRBJ2-4
D gene: TRBD1
CDR3 protein: CASSPYPGTGLHIQYF
CDR3 DNA: TGTGCCAGTAGTCCATATCCCGGGACAGGGTTGCACATTCAGTACTTC

V gene: TRBV7-6
clone size: few
J gene: TRBJ2-4
D gene: NA
CDR3 protein: CASSSPGLAKNIQYF
CDR3 DNA: TGTGCCAGCAGCTCCCCGGGACTAGCCAAAAACATTCAGTACTTC

V gene: TRBV29-1
clone size: NA
J gene: TRBJ1-2
D gene: TRBD1
CDR3 protein: CSVGNSQGARGYGYTF
CDR3 DNA: TGCAGCGTTGGTAATAGTCAGGGGGCGAGAGGCTATGGCTACACCTTC

V gene: TRBV30
clone size: few
J gene: TRBJ2-3
D gene: NA
CDR3 protein: CAWSVGADTQYF
CDR3 DNA: TGTGCCTGGAGTGTCGGGGCAGATACGCAGTATTTT

V gene: TRBV14
clone size: NA
J gene: TRBJ2-7
D gene: NA
CDR3 protein: CASSQVLKAYEQYF
CDR3 DNA: TGTGCCAGCAGCCAAGTTCTCAAAGCCTACGAGCAGTACTTC

V gene: TRBV20-1
clone size: few
J gene: TRBJ2-1
D gene: NA
CDR3 protein: CSAPGTRHEQFF
CDR3 DNA: TGCAGTGCGCCCGGGACAAGGCATGAGCAGTTCTTC

V gene: TRBV24-1
clone size: NA
J gene: TRBJ1-1
D gene: NA
CDR3 protein: CATGLGNTEAFF
CDR3 DNA: TGTGCCACCGGCTTGGGGAACACTGAAGCTTTCTTT